The next 11 T cell receptor beta chains were all read from a single sample in a study of beta chain features in type 1 diabetes. Study results and caveats: Shorter TCRB CDR3s, moderately but significantly so, were found in Type 1 diabetes patients in all four CD4+ subsets.

Expressed TCRB transcripts were sequenced after all isolated RNA was converted to cDNA. Profiling relied on immunoSEQ multiplex PCR, and the TCRdb table lists in-frame clones only, not all of them. The data show under 300,000 clones, roughly 24% seen once. These receptors lack a known antigen. The sequenced sample was naive CD4+ T cells from blood. The source of these receptors is a woman younger than 45 with type 1 diabetes.

The J gene is TRBJ2-1, the V gene TRBV30; 13 bases fit TRBD2. The CDR3 loop spans 16 amino acids. V shed 2 bases, J shed 6 bases, and the junction held 7 bases outside the gene matches. CDR1 is GTSNPN and CDR2 is SVGIG in the germline V gene (reference sequence). The CDR3 loop reads CAWSPLGLAGTNEQFF. CDR3 coding DNA: TGTGCCTGGAGTCCATTGGGACTAGCGGGGACCAATGAGCAGTTCTTC.

V is TRBV27 and J is TRBJ2-7; D not certain. Germline loops: CDR1 MNHEY, CDR2 SMNVEV (reference sequence). The CDR3 has 13 amino acids. V was pared by 4 bases and J by 0 bases, with 7 bases between. The CDR3 protein is CASSSYNSYEQYF. The CDR3 DNA is TGTGCCAGCAGTTCGTACAACTCCTACGAGCAGTACTTC.

The chain carries TRBV9 and TRBJ2-4; TRBD1 agrees at 8 bases. CDR1 and CDR2 from the germline V gene are SGDLS and YYNGEE. V shed 7 bases, J shed 9 bases, and the junction held 9 bases outside the gene matches. The CDR3 consists of 13 residues. Written as DNA, the CDR3 is TGTGCCAGCGCCCCTGGACAGGGACGCATTCAGTACTTC. This sequence encodes CASAPGQGRIQYF.

This clone came up a few times. The chain couples TRBV9 to TRBJ2-1, with 7 nucleotides matching TRBD2. CDR1 is SGDLS, CDR2 YYNGEE, per germline. V was clipped by 4 bases and J by 6 bases; unmatched bases: 19. CDR3 length: 18 residues. The CDR3 here is CASSSPRSSGTMVNEQFF. Written as DNA, the CDR3 is TGTGCCAGCAGCTCGCCGAGGTCCTCCGGGACTATGGTCAATGAGCAGTTCTTC.

The V call is TRBV11-2, the J call TRBJ2-5; TRBD1 matches at 8 bases. This CDR3 has 14 amino acids. Germline values: CDR1 SGHAT, CDR2 FQNNGV. Trimming cost V 4 bases and J 7 bases; bases outside gene matches: 8. CDR3 residues: CASSSGQVRVTQYF. CDR3 DNA: TGTGCCAGCAGCTCGGGACAGGTCAGAGTGACCCAGTACTTC.

The table lists this clone with a few counts. The chain is built from TRBV7-2 and TRBJ2-3; D gene unclear. The V and J ends lost 1 base and 7 bases respectively, with 6 bases between them. In germline, CDR1 is SGHTA, CDR2 FQGNSA. The CDR3 length is 12 residues. The CDR3 DNA reads as TGTGCCAGCAGCTTAGGGCGGTATACGCAGTATTTT. Its protein product is CASSLGRYTQYF.

The chain links TRBV18 to TRBJ2-6; tentatively, D is TRBD1 (6 bases). Germline V gives CDR1 KGHSH, CDR2 LQKENI. The CDR3 is made up of 15 amino acids. V lost 6 bases to trimming and J lost 2 bases, with 11 bases between them. CDR3 coding DNA: TGTGCCAGCTCTCAAAGGGGGACTGGGGCCAACGTCCTGACTTTC. Amino acid sequence: CASSQRGTGANVLTF.

This clone was picked up a small number of times. This chain uses TRBV29-1 with TRBJ2-3, with 7 positions matching TRBD1. Trimming at V came to 5 bases and at J to 6 bases, leaving 11 bases not matched to a gene. The V gene's germline CDR1 is SQVTM and CDR2 ANQGSEA. The CDR3 covers 14 residues. The CDR3 DNA follows: TGCAGCGTTCAAACAGGGGCCACCACGGATACGCAGTATTTT. Protein product: CSVQTGATTDTQYF.

The chain employs TRBV11-2 and TRBJ2-7; no definite D call. Germline V gene lookup returns CDR1 SGHAT and CDR2 FQNNGV. The CDR3 sequence is 11 residues long. Trimming pared 5 bases from V and 3 bases from J, leaving 5 bases between. The CDR3 DNA reads TGTGCCAGCAGCCCCTTCTACGAGCAGTACTTC. It codes for CASSPFYEQYF.

This clone was seen only a few times. This chain links TRBV19 with TRBJ1-4, with D unresolved. Germline CDR1 and CDR2: LNHDA and SQIVND (reference sequence). The V end was cut by 3 bases, the J end by 12 bases, with 11 bases between. CDR3 length: 12 amino acids. DNA of the CDR3: TGTGCCAGTAGTATTGACTGGAAGGAACTGTTTTTT. Its protein is CASSIDWKELFF.

In this sample, this clone turned up once. This chain uses TRBV18 with TRBJ2-1; maybe TRBD2 (5 bases). CDR3 size: 16 residues. V was shortened by 0 bases and J by 7 bases, with 16 bases between the two germline ends. Germline assignment: CDR1 KGHSH and CDR2 LQKENI. The CDR3 loop reads CASSPPPGLLRNEQFF. DNA of the CDR3: TGTGCCAGCTCACCACCTCCGGGGTTATTGAGGAATGAGCAGTTCTTC.